Each of the 16 T cell receptor beta chains below was sequenced from the same sample in a study of T cell responses to AZD1222 COVID-19 vaccine (dated by TCRdb to the early 2020s). The library was prepared using the immunoSEQ multiplex PCR assay. Held by TCRdb, this immuneACCESS table contains in-frame sequences only and omits some clones. Under half of the omission traces to an unresolved V gene where checked; the cause of the rest is unknown. Present in this sample are some 120,000 clones, 93% of which were seen just once. The ten largest account for roughly 1% of the sample. In the paper's terms, the time point label means: baseline before first vaccination. Sequenced here: peripheral blood, sampled on day 0 of AZD1222 vaccination. All receptors come from an adult in good health.

The sample holds one count of this clone. The chain has TRBV13 and TRBJ2-1; D possibly corresponds to TRBD1 (5 bases). The ends were cut back, 5 bases at V and 4 bases at J, with 9 bases in the middle. Germline V gene sequence: CDR1 PRHDT, CDR2 FYEKMQ (reference sequence). The CDR3 consists of 13 residues. The chain's CDR3 is CASSHGHYNEQFF. The CDR3 nucleotides read TGTGCCAGCAGCCATGGACATTACAATGAGCAGTTCTTC.

V gene TRBV15 combines with J gene TRBJ1-2, with D possibly TRBD1 on 5 matching bases. CDR1 LNHNV and CDR2 YYDKDF come from the germline V gene (reference sequence). The CDR3 length is 14 residues. V lost 0 bases, J lost 4 bases, and 9 bases lay in between. This chain's CDR3 is CATSRDFGTYGYTF. In DNA, the CDR3 is TGTGCCACCAGCAGAGATTTTGGGACCTATGGCTACACCTTC.

V usage is TRBV19 and J usage is TRBJ1-1, with 10 bases aligning to TRBD1. The CDR3 is 15 amino acids. The germline V gene has CDR1 LNHDA and CDR2 SQIVND (reference sequence). V dropped 6 bases and J dropped 1; count of bases not matched to a gene: 5. The CDR3 nucleotides read TGTGCCAGTAGGGCCCGGGACAGGGGGAACACTGAAGCTTTCTTT. Its protein is CASRARDRGNTEAFF.

The CDR3 here is CASSPPGDQEAFF. CDR3 sequence (DNA): TGTGCCAGCTCACCACCGGGGGACCAAGAAGCTTTCTTT. The J gene is TRBJ1-1, the V gene TRBV18, with a weak D call TRBD1 (5 bases). The V gene lost 0 bases and the J gene lost 8 bases, with 10 bases spanning the gap. Germline values: CDR1 KGHSH, CDR2 LQKENI. The CDR3 loop spans 13 amino acids.

This chain links TRBV4-1 with TRBJ2-5; D remains ambiguous. This CDR3 comprises 15 residues. Trimming pared 0 bases from V and 5 bases from J, leaving 13 bases between. Germline CDR1 and CDR2: MGHRA and YSYEKL. DNA for the CDR3: TGCGCCAGCAGCCAAGAAGATTTGCCGTCGGAGACCCAGTACTTC. Its protein product is CASSQEDLPSETQYF.

The chain links TRBV19 to TRBJ2-1, with 8 bases identical to TRBD1. The junction had 4 bases not matched to a gene; V was cut back by 3 bases and J by 6 bases. The V gene's germline CDR1 is LNHDA and CDR2 SQIVND (reference sequence). The CDR3 consists of 14 residues. The CDR3 protein is CASSIPGTGNEQFF. CDR3 DNA sequence: TGTGCCAGTAGTATTCCCGGGACAGGCAATGAGCAGTTCTTC.

The count of this clone is one. V gene TRBV2 combines with J gene TRBJ1-1; weak D call: TRBD1 (5 bases). The germline V gene has CDR1 SNHLY and CDR2 FYNNEI. V was trimmed by 3 bases and J by 4 bases, leaving 12 bases between them. CDR3 length equals 14 residues. The CDR3 DNA sequence: TGTGCCAGCAGTGATGGGGCGGGCAGCACTGAAGCTTTCTTT. It translates to CASSDGAGSTEAFF. The whole variable domain, filled in from reference TRBV2 and TRBJ1-1, reads EPEVTQTPSHQVTQMGQEVILRCVPISNHLYFYWYRQILGQKVEFLVSFYNNEISEKSEIFDDQFSVERPDGSNFTLKIRSTKLEDSAMYFCASSDGAGSTEAFFGQGTRLTVV.

V gene TRBV27 combines with J gene TRBJ2-1, with 11 bases that match TRBD2. CDR1 and CDR2 from the germline V gene are MNHEY and SMNVEV (reference sequence). The CDR3 runs 15 residues. V shed 2 bases, J shed 5 bases, and the junction held 2 bases outside the gene matches. This CDR3 is CASSLASGGHNEQFF. As DNA, the CDR3 is TGTGCCAGCAGTTTAGCTAGCGGGGGGCACAATGAGCAGTTCTTC.

The gene calls are TRBV18 and TRBJ2-1, with TRBD1 matching over 7 bases. With V trimmed by 6 bases and J by 0 bases, 8 bases remained unmatched. Germline V gene sequence: CDR1 KGHSH, CDR2 LQKENI. The CDR3 length is 16 residues. CDR3 sequence reads: CASSFLTGISYNEQFF. CDR3 nucleotide sequence: TGTGCCAGCTCTTTCTTGACAGGGATCTCCTACAATGAGCAGTTCTTC. Complete variable domain (other parts from reference TRBV18 and TRBJ2-1): NAGVMQNPRHLVRRRGQEARLRCSPMKGHSHVYWYRQLPEEGLKFMVYLQKENIIDESGMPKERFSAEFPKEGPSILRIQQVVRGDSAAYFCASSFLTGISYNEQFFGPGTRLTVL.

The chain couples TRBV6-6 to TRBJ2-5; 8 positions agree with TRBD2. V gave up 7 bases and J gave up 2 bases; unmatched junction bases: 6. The germline V gene encodes CDR1 MNHNY and CDR2 SVGAGI (reference sequence). The CDR3 has 14 amino acids. The CDR3 DNA is TGTGCCAGCATGGAAGCGGGGGTACAAGAGACCCAGTACTTC. It encodes CASMEAGVQETQYF.

The J gene is TRBJ1-1, the V gene TRBV6-5, with 11 bases fitting TRBD1. Germline CDR1 and CDR2: MNHEY and SVGAGI. The V segment lost 4 bases and the J segment 4 bases; nucleotides outside the gene matches: 8. This CDR3 region has 16 residues. The CDR3 nucleotides are TGTGCCAGCAGTTTCGGACAGGGGGCATGGGGCACTGAAGCTTTCTTT. It yields the protein CASSFGQGAWGTEAFF.

The rearrangement links TRBV6-4 to TRBJ1-6; the D gene is possibly TRBD1 (5 bases). The CDR3 is 13 amino acids. The V end was cut by 4 bases, the J end by 4 bases, with 5 bases between. Germline CDR1 MRHNA, CDR2 SNTAGT. This CDR3 reads CASSAGYNSPLHF. The CDR3 bases are TGTGCCAGCAGTGCAGGGTATAATTCACCCCTCCACTTT.

This clone has just one count. The rearrangement links TRBV10-2 to TRBJ1-6; D gene unclear. V was clipped by 7 bases and J by 0 bases, with 7 bases between them. CDR3 size: 14 residues. Germline CDR1 is WSHSY and CDR2 is SAAADI. The CDR3 coding sequence is TGCGCCAGCAAGAATCTCTCCTATAATTCACCCCTCCACTTT. Amino acids: CASKNLSYNSPLHF.

The chain recombines TRBV6-1 with TRBJ2-1, with D possibly TRBD1 on 6 matching bases. This CDR3 region has 15 residues. Per the germline V gene, CDR1 is MNHNS and CDR2 is SASEGT. The V and J ends lost 1 base and 6 bases respectively, with 13 bases between them. The CDR3 reads CASSEGQGMINEQFF. The CDR3 region has the DNA TGTGCCAGCAGTGAAGGGCAGGGGATGATCAATGAGCAGTTCTTC.

The gene calls are TRBV4-1 and TRBJ2-1, with 9 bases aligning to TRBD2. The junction had 5 bases not matched to a gene; V was cut back by 6 bases and J by 2 bases. Germline CDR1 reads MGHRA; CDR2 reads YSYEKL. This CDR3 region has 15 residues. The CDR3 loop reads CASSLSGGTYNEQFF. The DNA of the CDR3 is TGCGCCAGCAGTCTTAGCGGGGGCACCTACAATGAGCAGTTCTTC.

Only a few counts were recorded for this clone. CDR3 bases: TGTGCCAGCAGCCCCCGGCGGGGAGCGAACACTGAAGCTTTCTTT. Protein product: CASSPRRGANTEAFF. The V and J genes are TRBV25-1 and TRBJ1-1, with D hard to call. V dropped 6 bases and J dropped 1 base, with 15 bases sitting between them. CDR3 size: 15 residues. In germline, CDR1 is MGHDK, CDR2 SYGVNS.